This T cell receptor beta chain was sequenced for a study of CXCR3-negative and CXCR3-positive naive CD8 T cells. Whole-study context: Every library held about 1.5 +/- 0.3 million TRB reads, and the total came to about 135 million. Study conclusions and caveats: The naive subsets expressed comparable surface CD5, and the authors inferred TCR strength from TRB CDR3 properties. Naive CXCR3-positive cells had TRB CDR3s more hydrophobic than those of CXCR3-negative naive cells.

Naive CD8+ T cells were CD45RO-CCR7+CD27+CD95-. A word on this clonotype: No antigen is known for it.

UMI-labeled 5' RACE yielded the TRB cDNA libraries. Reprocessing the 5' RACE reads, TCRdb reports a single entry for every CDR3 protein and omits DNA. Recorded here are 60,000 to 70,000 distinct CDR3 sequences; the top ten clones represent just over 0.7%. Germline lookup yields CDR1 SNHLY and CDR2 FYNNEI. The CDR3 loop spans 11 amino acids. The chain carries TRBV2 and TRBJ2-1. The source is a human donor in good health. Some clones in this sample may be carry-over from other donors' samples. The sequenced material came from naive CXCR3+ CD8+ T cells from blood. Indicated subset: CD45RO-CCR7+CD27+CD95- naive CD8+ T cells expressing CXCR3 (TNR3+). This chain's CDR3 is CASSVVNEQFF.